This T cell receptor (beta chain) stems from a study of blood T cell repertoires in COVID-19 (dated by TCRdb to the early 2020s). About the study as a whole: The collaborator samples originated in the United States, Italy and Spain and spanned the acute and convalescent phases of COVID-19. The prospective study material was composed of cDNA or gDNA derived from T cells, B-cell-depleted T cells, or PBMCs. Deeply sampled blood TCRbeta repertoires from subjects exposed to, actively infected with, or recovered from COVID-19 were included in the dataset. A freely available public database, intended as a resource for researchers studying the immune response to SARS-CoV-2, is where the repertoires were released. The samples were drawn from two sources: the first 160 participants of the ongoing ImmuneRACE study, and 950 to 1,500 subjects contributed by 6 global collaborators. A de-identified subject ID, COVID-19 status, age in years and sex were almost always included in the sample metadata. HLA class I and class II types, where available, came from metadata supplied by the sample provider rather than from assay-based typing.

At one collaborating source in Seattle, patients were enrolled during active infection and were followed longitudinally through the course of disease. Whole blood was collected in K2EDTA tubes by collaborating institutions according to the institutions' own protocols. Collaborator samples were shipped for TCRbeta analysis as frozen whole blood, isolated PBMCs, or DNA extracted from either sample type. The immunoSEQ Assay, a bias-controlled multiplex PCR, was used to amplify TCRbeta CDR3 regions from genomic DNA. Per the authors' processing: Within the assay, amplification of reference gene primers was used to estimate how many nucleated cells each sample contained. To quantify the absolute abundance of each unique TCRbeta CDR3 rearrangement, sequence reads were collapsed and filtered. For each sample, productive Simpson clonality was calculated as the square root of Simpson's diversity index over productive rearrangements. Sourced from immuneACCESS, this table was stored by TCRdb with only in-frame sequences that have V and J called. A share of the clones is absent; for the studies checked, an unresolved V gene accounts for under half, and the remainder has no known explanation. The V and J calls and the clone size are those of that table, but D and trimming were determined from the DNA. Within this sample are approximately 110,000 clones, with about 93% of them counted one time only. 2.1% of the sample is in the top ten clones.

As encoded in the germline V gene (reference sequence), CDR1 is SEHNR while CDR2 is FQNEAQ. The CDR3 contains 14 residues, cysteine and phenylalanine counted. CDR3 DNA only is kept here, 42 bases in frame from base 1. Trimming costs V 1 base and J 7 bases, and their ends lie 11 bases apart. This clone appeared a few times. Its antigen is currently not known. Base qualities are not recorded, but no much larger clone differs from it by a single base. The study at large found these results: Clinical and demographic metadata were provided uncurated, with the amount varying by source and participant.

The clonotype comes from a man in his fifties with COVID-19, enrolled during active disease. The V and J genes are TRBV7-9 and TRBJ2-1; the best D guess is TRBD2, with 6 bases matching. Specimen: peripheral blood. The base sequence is TGTGCCAGCAGCTTAGACGGGAGTTATAATGAGCAGTTCTTC. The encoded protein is CASSLDGSYNEQFF. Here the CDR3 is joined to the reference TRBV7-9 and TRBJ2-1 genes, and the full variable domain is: DTGVSQNPRHKITKRGQNVTFRCDPISEHNRLYWYRQTLGQGPEFLTYFQNEAQLEKSRLLSDRFSAERPKGSFSTLEIQRTEQGDSAMYLCASSLDGSYNEQFFGPGTRLTVL.